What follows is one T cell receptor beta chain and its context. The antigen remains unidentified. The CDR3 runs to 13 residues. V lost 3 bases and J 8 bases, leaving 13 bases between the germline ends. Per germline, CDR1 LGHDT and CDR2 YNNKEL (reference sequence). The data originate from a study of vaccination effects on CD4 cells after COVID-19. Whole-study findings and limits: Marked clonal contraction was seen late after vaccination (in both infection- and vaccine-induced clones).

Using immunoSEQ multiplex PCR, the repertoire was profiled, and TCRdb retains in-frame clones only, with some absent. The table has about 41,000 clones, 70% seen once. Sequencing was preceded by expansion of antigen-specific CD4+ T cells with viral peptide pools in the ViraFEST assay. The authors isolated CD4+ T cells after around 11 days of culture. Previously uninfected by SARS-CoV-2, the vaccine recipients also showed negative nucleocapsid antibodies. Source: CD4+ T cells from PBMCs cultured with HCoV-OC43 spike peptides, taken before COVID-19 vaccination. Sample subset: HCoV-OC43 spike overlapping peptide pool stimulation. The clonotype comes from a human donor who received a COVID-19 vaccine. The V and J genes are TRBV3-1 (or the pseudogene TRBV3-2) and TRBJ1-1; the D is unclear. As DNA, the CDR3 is TGTGCCAGCAGCCAGTTGGTCCGTCGAGAAGCTTTCTTT. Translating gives CASSQLVRREAFF.